Detailed here is one T cell receptor (beta chain). The entry originates in a study of OX40 agonist ivuxolimab in advanced cancers. Data came from immunoSEQ multiplex PCR; TCRdb stores just in-frame clones and leaves some out. The sample yields some 49,000 clones, about 85% seen once. CDR1 is MDHEN and CDR2 is SYDVKM in the germline V gene. The CDR3 has 13 residues. V was trimmed by 6 bases and J by 4 bases, leaving 12 bases between them. The study sampled blood at baseline, cycle 4 day 1, and cycle 7 day 1. The sample was CD4+ or CD8+ T cells sorted from blood, taken in a trial of the OX40 agonist ivuxolimab. This TCR came from an adult with an advanced solid tumor such as melanoma, head and neck, liver or kidney cancer. The V and J genes are TRBV28 and TRBJ1-2; tentatively, D is TRBD1 (6 bases). The CDR3 DNA sequence: TGTGCCAGCAGCGAAACAGGGACCTATGGCTACACCTTC. Translation gives CASSETGTYGYTF.